One and the same sample provided the 8 T cell receptor beta chains below, sequenced in a study of blood T cell repertoires in COVID-19 (dated by TCRdb to the early 2020s). To prepare the library, the immunoSEQ multiplex PCR assay was applied. TCRdb provides this immuneACCESS table in a form limited to in-frame rearrangements. Some clones are lacking; in checked studies, under half of them reflect an unresolved V gene, and why the rest are absent is not known. This sample comprises fewer than 350,000 clones, about four fifths of them detected only once. The top ten clonotypes cover over 2.5% of the sample. The sequencing input was peripheral blood. The receptor set was obtained from a woman aged 55-70 years with active or convalescent COVID-19.

CDR3 coding DNA: TGTGCCAGCAGTTTAGGAGACCAGAACACTGAAGCTTTCTTT. This encodes CASSLGDQNTEAFF. V is TRBV27 and J is TRBJ1-1; D gene uncertain. CDR3 size: 14 residues. Germline CDR1 and CDR2: MNHEY and SMNVEV (reference sequence). V dropped 2 bases and J dropped 1 base, with 8 bases sitting between them.

The CDR3 protein is CASSYLAGGPNEQFF. The CDR3 bases are TGTGCCAGCAGCTATCTAGCGGGGGGGCCCAATGAGCAGTTCTTC. The chain employs TRBV7-3 and TRBJ2-1, with 12 bases fitting TRBD2. With 4 bases clipped from V and 6 bases from J, the junction kept 4 bases outside the gene matches. This CDR3 spans 15 amino acids. Germline CDR1 is SGHTA and CDR2 is FQGTGA.

J is TRBJ1-2 and V is TRBV15, with TRBD1 identical over 8 bases. V trimming: 5 bases; J trimming: 4 bases; junction bases outside the gene matches: 3. CDR3 length equals 13 residues. Germline CDR1 LNHNV, CDR2 YYDKDF (reference sequence). The CDR3 DNA reads as TGTGCCACCAGCCAGGACAGGGTCTATGGCTACACCTTC. It encodes CATSQDRVYGYTF.

CDR3 protein: CASSGRTGLSGYYGYTF. CDR3 in DNA: TGTGCCAGCAGTGGTCGGACAGGGCTTTCCGGCTACTATGGCTACACCTTC. V is TRBV25-1 and J is TRBJ1-2, with 8 bases fitting TRBD1. Per germline, CDR1 MGHDK and CDR2 SYGVNS. The V segment lost 4 bases and the J segment 3 bases; nucleotides outside the gene matches: 13. The CDR3 spans 17 residues.

The chain employs TRBV7-2 and TRBJ2-1, with unresolved D. This CDR3 contains 14 residues. In germline, CDR1 is SGHTA, CDR2 FQGNSA. Trimming took 3 bases from V and 4 from J, leaving 10 bases between them. The CDR3 DNA is TGTGCCAGCAGCTTGCAATCACAATACAATGAGCAGTTCTTC. Amino acid sequence: CASSLQSQYNEQFF. Together with reference TRBV7-2 and TRBJ2-1, the CDR3 gives the full variable domain: GAGVSQSPSNKVTEKGKDVELRCDPISGHTALYWYRQSLGQGLEFLIYFQGNSAPDKSGLPSDRFSAERTGGSVSTLTIQRTQQEDSAVYLCASSLQSQYNEQFFGPGTRLTVL.

The chain is built from TRBV7-2 and TRBJ2-3, with 7 nucleotides matching TRBD2. Trimming cost V 5 bases and J 4 bases; bases outside gene matches: 9. Per germline, CDR1 SGHTA and CDR2 FQGNSA. The CDR3 extends over 15 amino acids. The CDR3 bases are TGTGCCAGCAGCAGGGGAGCGGGGAGAGCAGATACGCAGTATTTT. Amino acid sequence: CASSRGAGRADTQYF.

V is TRBV3-1 (or the pseudogene TRBV3-2) and J is TRBJ1-2, with 7 bases fitting TRBD1. This CDR3 contains 14 residues. Germline CDR1 reads LGHDT; CDR2 reads YNNKEL (reference sequence). J was trimmed by 5 bases and V by 4 bases; bases with no gene match: 7. The CDR3 spells CASSRLDRNYGYTF. The CDR3 bases are TGTGCCAGCAGCCGCCTGGACAGGAATTATGGCTACACCTTC.

The genes are TRBV7-2 and TRBJ1-1; 11 nucleotides match TRBD1. V trimming: 5 bases; J trimming: 4 bases; junction bases outside the gene matches: 6. CDR1 SGHTA and CDR2 FQGNSA come from the germline V gene. The CDR3 is made up of 15 amino acids. CDR3 DNA sequence: TGTGCCAGCAGCGAACGGACAGGGGGCGTCACTGAAGCTTTCTTT. Its translation: CASSERTGGVTEAFF.